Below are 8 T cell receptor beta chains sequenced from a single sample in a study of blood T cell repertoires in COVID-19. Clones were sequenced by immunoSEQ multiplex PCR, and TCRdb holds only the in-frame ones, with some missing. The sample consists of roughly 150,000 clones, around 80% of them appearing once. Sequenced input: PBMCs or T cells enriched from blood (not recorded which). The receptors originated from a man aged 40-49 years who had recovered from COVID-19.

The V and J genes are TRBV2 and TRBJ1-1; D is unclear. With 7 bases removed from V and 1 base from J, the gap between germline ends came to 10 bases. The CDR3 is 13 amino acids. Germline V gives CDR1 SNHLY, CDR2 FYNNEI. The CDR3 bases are TGTGCCAGCATAACCACAGCGAACACTGAAGCTTTCTTT. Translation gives CASITTANTEAFF.

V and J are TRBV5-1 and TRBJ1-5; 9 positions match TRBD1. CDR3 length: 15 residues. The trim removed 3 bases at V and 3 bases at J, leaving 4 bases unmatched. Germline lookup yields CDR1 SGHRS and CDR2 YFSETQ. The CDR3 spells CASSWGQGDNQPQHF. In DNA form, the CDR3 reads TGCGCCAGCAGCTGGGGACAGGGAGACAATCAGCCCCAGCATTTT. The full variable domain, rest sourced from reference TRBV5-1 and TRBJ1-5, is KAGVTQTPRYLIKTRGQQVTLSCSPISGHRSVSWYQQTPGQGLQFLFEYFSETQRNKGNFPGRFSGRQFSNSRSEMNVSTLELGDSALYLCASSWGQGDNQPQHFGDGTRLSIL.

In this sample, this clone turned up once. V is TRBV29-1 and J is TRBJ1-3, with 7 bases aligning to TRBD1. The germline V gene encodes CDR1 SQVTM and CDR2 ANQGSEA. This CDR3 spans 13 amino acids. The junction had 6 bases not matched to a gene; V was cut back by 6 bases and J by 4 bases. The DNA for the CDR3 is TGCAGCGTCATGGGACAGTACGGAAACACCATATATTTT. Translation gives CSVMGQYGNTIYF. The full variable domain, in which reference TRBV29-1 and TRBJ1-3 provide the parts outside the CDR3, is SAVISQKPSRDICQRGTSLTIQCQVDSQVTMMFWYRQQPGQSLTLIATANQGSEATYESGFVIDKFPISRPNLTFSTLTVSNMSPEDSSIYLCSVMGQYGNTIYFGEGSWLTVV.

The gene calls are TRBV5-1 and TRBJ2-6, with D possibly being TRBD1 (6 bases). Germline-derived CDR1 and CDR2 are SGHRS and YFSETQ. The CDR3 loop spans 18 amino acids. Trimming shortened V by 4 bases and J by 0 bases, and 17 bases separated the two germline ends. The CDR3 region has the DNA TGCGCCAGCAGCCCCAAACAGGGATTTTACTCTGGGGCCAACGTCCTGACTTTC. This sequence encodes CASSPKQGFYSGANVLTF. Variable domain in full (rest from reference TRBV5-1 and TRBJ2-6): KAGVTQTPRYLIKTRGQQVTLSCSPISGHRSVSWYQQTPGQGLQFLFEYFSETQRNKGNFPGRFSGRQFSNSRSEMNVSTLELGDSALYLCASSPKQGFYSGANVLTFGAGSRLTVL.

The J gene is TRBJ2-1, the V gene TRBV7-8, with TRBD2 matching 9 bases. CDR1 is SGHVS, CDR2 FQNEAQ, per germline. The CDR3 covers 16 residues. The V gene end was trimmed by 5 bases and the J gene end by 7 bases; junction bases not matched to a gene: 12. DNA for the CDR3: TGTGCCAGCAGCCCGAGGTGGCGGGGGGGGGAGAATGAGCAGTTCTTC. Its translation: CASSPRWRGGENEQFF.

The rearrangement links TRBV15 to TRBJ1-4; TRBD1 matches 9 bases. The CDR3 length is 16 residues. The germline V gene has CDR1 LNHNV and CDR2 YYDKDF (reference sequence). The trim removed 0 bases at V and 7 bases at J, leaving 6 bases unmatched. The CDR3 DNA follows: TGTGCCACCAGCAGAGATTCCGGGACAGGGACTGAAAAACTGTTTTTT. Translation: CATSRDSGTGTEKLFF.

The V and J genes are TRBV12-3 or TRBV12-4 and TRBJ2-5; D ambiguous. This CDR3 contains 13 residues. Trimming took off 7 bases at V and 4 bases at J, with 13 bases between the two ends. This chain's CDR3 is CASTFEEGETQYF. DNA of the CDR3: TGTGCCAGCACCTTTGAGGAAGGAGAGACCCAGTACTTC.

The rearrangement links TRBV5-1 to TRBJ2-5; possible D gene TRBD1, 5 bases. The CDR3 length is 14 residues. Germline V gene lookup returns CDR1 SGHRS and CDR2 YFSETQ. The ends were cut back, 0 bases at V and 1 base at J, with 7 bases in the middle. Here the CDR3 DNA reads TGCGCCAGCAGCTTGGGCAGGGCCCAAGAGACCCAGTACTTC. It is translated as CASSLGRAQETQYF.